This T cell receptor (beta chain) was captured by sequencing in a study of CD8+ T cells in alopecia areata. Study summary: Treatment comprised oral tofacitinib, 5 to 10 mg twice daily, in treated patients.

V shed 5 bases, J shed 7 bases, and the junction held 8 bases outside the gene matches. Germline V gene lookup returns CDR1 MNHEY and CDR2 SMNVEV (reference sequence). The CDR3 is made up of 16 amino acids. Reverse transcription of extracted RNA yielded cDNA, which provided the sequencing template. Assay used: immunoSEQ multiplex PCR; TCRdb lists only in-frame clones, some missing. The sample records roughly 200,000 clones, about 55% being singletons. The sample's treatment: oral pan-JAK inhibitor, 5-10 mg twice daily. In alopecia areata patients, both lesional scalp punch biopsies and peripheral blood were collected.

The chain combines TRBV27 with TRBJ1-6; 10 bases are a match to TRBD1. The sample here was CD8+ T cells sorted from blood, taken at week 24, from a patient treated with tofacitinib. The sequence was collected from a human donor with alopecia areata. This CDR3 reads CASSPRTGGGNSPLHF. The CDR3 DNA follows: TGTGCCAGCAGTCCAAGGACAGGGGGGGGCAATTCACCCCTCCACTTT.